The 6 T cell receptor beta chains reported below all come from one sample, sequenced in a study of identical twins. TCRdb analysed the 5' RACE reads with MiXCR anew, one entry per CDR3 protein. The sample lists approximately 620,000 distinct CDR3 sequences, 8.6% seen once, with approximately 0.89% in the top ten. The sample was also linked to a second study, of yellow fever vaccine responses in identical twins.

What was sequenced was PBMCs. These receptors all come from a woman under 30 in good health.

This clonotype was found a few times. As DNA, the CDR3 is TGTGCCACCAGTGATGATCAGCCCACTGAAGCTTTCTTT. Amino acids: CATSDDQPTEAFF. J is TRBJ1-1 and V is TRBV24-1; unclear D gene. The V end was cut by 3 bases, the J end by 4 bases, with 8 bases between. The CDR3 length is 13 residues. Germline lookup yields CDR1 KGHDR and CDR2 SFDVKD.

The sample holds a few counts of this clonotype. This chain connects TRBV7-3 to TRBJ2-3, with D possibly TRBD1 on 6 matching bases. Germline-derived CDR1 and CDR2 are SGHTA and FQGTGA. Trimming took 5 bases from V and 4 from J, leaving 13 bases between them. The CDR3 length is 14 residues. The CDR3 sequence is CASSLTGTSDTQYF. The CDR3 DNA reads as TGTGCCAGCAGCCTTACAGGGACCTCAGATACGCAGTATTTT.

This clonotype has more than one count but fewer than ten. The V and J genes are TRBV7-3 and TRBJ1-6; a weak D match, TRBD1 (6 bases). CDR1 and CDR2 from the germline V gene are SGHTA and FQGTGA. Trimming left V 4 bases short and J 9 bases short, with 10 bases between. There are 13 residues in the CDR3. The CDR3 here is CASSSGQSSPLHF. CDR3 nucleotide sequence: TGTGCCAGCAGCTCTGGACAGTCTTCACCCCTCCACTTT. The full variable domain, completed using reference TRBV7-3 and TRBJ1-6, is GAGVSQTPSNKVTEKGKYVELRCDPISGHTALYWYRQSLGQGPEFLIYFQGTGAADDSGLPNDRFFAVRPEGSVSTLKIQRTERGDSAVYLCASSSGQSSPLHFGNGTRLTVT.

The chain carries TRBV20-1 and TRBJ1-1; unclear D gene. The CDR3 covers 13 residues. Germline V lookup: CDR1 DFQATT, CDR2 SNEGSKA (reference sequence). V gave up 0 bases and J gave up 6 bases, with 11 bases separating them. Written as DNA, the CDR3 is TGCAGTGCTAGAGATCCCCGTACCGCTGAAGCTTTCTTT. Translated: CSARDPRTAEAFF.

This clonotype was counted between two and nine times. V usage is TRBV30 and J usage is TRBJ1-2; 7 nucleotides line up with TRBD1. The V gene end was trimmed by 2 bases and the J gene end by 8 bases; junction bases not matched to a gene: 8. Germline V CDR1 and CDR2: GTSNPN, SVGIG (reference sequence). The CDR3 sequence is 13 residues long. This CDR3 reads CAWSPTGDRGYTF. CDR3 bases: TGTGCCTGGAGTCCAACAGGGGACCGCGGCTACACCTTC.

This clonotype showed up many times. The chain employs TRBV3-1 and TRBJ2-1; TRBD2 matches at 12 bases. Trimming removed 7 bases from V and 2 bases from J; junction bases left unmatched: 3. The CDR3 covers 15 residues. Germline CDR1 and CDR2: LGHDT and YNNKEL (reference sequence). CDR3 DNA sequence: TGTGCCAGCAATCTAGCGGGAGGGCCCTACAATGAGCAGTTCTTC. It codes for CASNLAGGPYNEQFF.